This TCR beta chain was sequenced during a study of T cell responses to AZD1222 COVID-19 vaccine. Study outcomes and limitations: Per reports, nearly half of all spike-specific TCRs target regions that are unmutated in variants. It should be noted that donors were predominantly white British and more often female, and clonal diversity was possibly underestimated. Mapped onto spike, vaccine-associated CD4 TCRs spanned it and were dominant at 160-218 and 743-854.

The CDR3 extends over 18 amino acids. Germline CDR1 is SGHRS and CDR2 is YFSETQ. The trim removed 1 base at V and 8 bases at J, leaving 17 bases unmatched. About this clone: Its antigen is as yet unknown.

Sequencing was performed with immunoSEQ multiplex PCR; in TCRdb, only in-frame clones are kept and a portion is missing. The sample carries 200,000 to 250,000 clones, roughly 94% recorded once. J is TRBJ2-1 and V is TRBV5-1, with 8 nucleotides matching TRBD2. The sequence came from an adult who received the MenACWY meningococcal vaccine as a control. Sequenced here: peripheral blood, sampled 28 days after the second dose of the MenACWY control vaccine. The CDR3 here is CASSLSVGGRGGVYEQFF. CDR3 in DNA: TGCGCCAGCAGCTTGTCGGTCGGGGGCCGGGGGGGCGTTTATGAGCAGTTCTTC.